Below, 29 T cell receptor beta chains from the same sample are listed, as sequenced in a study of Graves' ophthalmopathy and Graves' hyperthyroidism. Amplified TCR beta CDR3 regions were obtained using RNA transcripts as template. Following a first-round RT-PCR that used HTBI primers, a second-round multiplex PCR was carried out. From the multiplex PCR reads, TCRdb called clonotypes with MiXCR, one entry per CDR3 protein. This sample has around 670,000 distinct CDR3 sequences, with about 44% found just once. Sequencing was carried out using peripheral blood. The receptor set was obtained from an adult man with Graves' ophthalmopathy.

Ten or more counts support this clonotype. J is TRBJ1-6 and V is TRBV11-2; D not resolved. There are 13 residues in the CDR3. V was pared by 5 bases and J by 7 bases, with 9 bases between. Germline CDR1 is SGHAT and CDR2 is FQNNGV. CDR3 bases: TGTGCCAGCAGCCCGGGGTTCAATTCACCCCTCCACTTT. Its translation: CASSPGFNSPLHF.

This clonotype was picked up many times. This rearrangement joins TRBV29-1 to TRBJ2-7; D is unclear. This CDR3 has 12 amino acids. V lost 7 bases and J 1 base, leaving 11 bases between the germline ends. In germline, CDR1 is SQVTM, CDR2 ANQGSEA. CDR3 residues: CSAKGQSYEQYF. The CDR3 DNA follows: TGCAGCGCCAAGGGTCAATCCTACGAGCAGTACTTC.

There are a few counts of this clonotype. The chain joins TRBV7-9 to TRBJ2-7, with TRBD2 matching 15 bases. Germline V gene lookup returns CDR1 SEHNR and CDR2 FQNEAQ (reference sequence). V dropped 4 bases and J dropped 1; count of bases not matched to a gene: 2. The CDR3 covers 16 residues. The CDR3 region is CASSYGTSGRSYEQYF. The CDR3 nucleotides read TGTGCCAGCAGCTATGGGACTAGCGGGAGGTCCTACGAGCAGTACTTC.

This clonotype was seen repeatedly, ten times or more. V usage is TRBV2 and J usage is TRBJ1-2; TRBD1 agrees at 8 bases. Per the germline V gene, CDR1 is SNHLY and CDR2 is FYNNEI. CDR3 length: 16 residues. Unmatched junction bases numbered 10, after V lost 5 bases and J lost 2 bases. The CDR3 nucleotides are TGTGCCAGCAGTCAATTCGACAGGGGTCGAAACTATGGCTACACCTTC. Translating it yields CASSQFDRGRNYGYTF.

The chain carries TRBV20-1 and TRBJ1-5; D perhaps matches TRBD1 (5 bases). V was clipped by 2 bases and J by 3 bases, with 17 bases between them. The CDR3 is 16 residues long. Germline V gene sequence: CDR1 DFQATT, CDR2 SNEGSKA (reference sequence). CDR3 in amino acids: CSARPTLGRANQPQHF. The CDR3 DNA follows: TGCAGTGCTAGACCGACCTTGGGCAGGGCCAATCAGCCCCAGCATTTT.

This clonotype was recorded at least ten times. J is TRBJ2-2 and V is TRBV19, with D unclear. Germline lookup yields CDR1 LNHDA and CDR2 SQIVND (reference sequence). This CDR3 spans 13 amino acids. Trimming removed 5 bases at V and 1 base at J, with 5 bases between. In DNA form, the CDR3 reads TGTGCCAGTAGTCCAAGGAACACCGGGGAGCTGTTTTTT. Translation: CASSPRNTGELFF.

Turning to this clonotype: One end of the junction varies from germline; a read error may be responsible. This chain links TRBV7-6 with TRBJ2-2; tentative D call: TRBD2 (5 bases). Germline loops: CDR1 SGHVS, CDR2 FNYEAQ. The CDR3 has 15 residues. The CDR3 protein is CASSLGRGGTGELVF. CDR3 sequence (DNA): TGTGCCAGCAGCTTAGGTCGAGGTGGTACCGGGGAGCTGGTTTTT.

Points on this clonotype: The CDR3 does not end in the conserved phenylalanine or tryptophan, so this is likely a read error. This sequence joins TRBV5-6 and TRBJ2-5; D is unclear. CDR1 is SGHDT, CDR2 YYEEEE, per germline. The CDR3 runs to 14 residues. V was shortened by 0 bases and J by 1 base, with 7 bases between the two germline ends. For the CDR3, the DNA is TGTGCCAGCAGCTTGGTGGCAGTCCAAGAGACCCAGTACCTC. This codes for CASSLVAVQETQYL.

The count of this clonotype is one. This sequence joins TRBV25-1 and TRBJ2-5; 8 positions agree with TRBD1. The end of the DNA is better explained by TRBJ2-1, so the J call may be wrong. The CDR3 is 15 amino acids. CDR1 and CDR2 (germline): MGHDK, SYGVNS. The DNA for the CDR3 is TGTGCCAGCAGTTCCCCGGGACAGGCGTACAATGAGCAGTTCTTC. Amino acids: CASSSPGQAYNEQFF.

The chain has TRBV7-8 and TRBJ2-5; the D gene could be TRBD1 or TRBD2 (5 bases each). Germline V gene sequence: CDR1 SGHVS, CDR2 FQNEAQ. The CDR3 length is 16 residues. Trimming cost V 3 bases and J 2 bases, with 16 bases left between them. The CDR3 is CASSLGVRSGQETQYF. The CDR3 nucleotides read TGTGCCAGCAGCTTGGGGGTGCGGAGCGGACAAGAGACCCAGTACTTC.

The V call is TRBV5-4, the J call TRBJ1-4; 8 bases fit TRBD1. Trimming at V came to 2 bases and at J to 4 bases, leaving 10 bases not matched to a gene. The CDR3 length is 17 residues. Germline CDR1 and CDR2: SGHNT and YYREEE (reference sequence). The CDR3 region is CASSFGTGGLGNEKLFF. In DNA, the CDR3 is TGTGCCAGCAGCTTCGGGACAGGAGGGTTAGGTAATGAAAAACTGTTTTTT.

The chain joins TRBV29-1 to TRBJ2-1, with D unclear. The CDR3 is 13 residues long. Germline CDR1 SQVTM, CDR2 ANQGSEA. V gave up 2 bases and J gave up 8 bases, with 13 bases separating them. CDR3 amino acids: CSVERLGGDEQFF. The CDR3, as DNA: TGCAGCGTTGAAAGGCTAGGTGGGGATGAGCAGTTCTTC.

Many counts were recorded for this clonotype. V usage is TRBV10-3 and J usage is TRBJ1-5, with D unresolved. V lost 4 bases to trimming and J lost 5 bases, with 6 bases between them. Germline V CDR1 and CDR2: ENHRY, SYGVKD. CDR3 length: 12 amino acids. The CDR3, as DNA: TGTGCCATCAGTGGGACGGATCAGCCCCAGCATTTT. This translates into CAISGTDQPQHF.

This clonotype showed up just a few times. CDR3 nucleotide sequence: TGTGCCAGCAGCGGACAGGGGGTACAGCCCCAGCATTTT. Amino acids: CASSGQGVQPQHF. The rearrangement joins TRBV2 to TRBJ1-5; 10 bases map to TRBD1. This CDR3 region has 13 residues. Per the germline V gene, CDR1 is SNHLY and CDR2 is FYNNEI. V lost 6 bases and J lost 7; bases outside the gene matches: 3.

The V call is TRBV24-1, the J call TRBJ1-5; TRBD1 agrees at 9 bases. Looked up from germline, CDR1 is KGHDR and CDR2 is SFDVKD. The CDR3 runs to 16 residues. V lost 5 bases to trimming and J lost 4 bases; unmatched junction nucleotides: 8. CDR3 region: CATSASLGQGNQPQHF. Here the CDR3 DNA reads TGTGCCACCAGTGCTAGCTTGGGACAGGGTAATCAGCCCCAGCATTTT.

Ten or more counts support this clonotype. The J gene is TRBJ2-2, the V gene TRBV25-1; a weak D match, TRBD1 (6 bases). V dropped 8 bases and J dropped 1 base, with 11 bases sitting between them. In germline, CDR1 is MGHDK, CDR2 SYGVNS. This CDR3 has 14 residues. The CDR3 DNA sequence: TGTGCCAGCGGGGGCAGGGGGAACACCGGGGAGCTGTTTTTT. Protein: CASGGRGNTGELFF. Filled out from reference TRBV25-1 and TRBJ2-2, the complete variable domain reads EADIYQTPRYLVIGTGKKITLECSQTMGHDKMYWYQQDPGMELHLIHYSYGVNSTEKGDLSSESTVSRIRTEHFPLTLESARPSHTSQYLCASGGRGNTGELFFGEGSRLTVL.

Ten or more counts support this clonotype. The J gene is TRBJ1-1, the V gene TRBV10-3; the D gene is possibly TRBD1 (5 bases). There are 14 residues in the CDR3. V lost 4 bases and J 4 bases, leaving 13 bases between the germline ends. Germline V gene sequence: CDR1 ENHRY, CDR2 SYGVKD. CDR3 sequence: CAISAAGGSTEAFF. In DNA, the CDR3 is TGTGCCATCAGTGCCGCGGGGGGAAGCACTGAAGCTTTCTTT.

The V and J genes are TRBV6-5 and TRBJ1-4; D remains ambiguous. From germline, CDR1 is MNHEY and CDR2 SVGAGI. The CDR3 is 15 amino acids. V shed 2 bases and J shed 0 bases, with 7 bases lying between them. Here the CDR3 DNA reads TGTGCCAGCAGTTACCGACCTTCAACTAATGAAAAACTGTTTTTT. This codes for CASSYRPSTNEKLFF.

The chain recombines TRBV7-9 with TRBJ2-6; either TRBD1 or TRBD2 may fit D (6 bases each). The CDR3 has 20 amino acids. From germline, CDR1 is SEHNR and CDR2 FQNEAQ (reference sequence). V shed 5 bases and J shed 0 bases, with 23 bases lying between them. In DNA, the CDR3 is TGTGCCAGCAGCCCTCGGGCAGGGGAGGAGGAGGCCTCTGGGGCCAACGTCCTGACTTTC. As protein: CASSPRAGEEEASGANVLTF.

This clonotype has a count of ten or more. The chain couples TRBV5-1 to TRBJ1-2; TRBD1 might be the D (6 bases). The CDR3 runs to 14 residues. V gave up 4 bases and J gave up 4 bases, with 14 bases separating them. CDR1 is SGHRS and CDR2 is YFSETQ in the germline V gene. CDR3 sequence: CASSPGTMGYGYTF. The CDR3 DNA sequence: TGCGCCAGCAGCCCCGGGACAATGGGCTATGGCTACACCTTC.

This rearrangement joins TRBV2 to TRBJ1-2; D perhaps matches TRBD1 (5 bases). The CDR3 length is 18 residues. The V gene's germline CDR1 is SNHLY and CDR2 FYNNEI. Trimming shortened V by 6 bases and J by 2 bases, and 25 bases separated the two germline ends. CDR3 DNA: TGTGCCAGCAGCCTGACGGCGGACACAAATACGAACAACTATGGCTACACCTTC. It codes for CASSLTADTNTNNYGYTF.

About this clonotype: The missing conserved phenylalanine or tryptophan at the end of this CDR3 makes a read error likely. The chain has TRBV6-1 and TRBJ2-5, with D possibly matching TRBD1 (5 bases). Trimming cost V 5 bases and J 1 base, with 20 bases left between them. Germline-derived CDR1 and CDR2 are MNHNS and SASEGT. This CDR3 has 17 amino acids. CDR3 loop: CASSLLRAGRPQETQYV. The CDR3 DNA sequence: TGTGCCAGCAGTTTGTTAAGGGCAGGGCGACCCCAAGAGACCCAGTACGTC.

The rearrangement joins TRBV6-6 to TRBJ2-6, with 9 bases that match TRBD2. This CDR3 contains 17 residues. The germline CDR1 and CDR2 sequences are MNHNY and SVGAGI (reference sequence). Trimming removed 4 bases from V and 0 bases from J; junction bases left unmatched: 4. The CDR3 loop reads CASSSLAGISGANVLTF. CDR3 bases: TGTGCCAGCAGTTCGCTAGCGGGAATCTCTGGGGCCAACGTCCTGACTTTC.

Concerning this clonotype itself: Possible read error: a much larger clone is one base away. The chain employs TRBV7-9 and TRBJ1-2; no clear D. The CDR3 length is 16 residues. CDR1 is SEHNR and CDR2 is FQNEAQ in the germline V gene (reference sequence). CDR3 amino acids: CASSSTPRIDSYGCTF. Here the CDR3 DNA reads TGTGCCAGCAGCTCAACACCCAGGATTGATTCCTATGGCTGCACCTTC.

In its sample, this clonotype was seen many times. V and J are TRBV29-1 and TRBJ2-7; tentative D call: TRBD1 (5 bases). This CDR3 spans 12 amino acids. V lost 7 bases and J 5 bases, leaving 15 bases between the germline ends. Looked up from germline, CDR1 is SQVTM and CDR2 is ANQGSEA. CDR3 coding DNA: TGCAGCGCGACCTCATCAGGGAACGAGCAGTACTTC. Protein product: CSATSSGNEQYF.

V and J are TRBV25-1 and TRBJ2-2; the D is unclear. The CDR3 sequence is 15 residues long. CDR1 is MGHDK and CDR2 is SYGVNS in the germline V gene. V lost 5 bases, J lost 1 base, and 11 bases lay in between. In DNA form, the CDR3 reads TGTGCCAGCAGTTTGAGCTCCATGAACACCGGGGAGCTGTTTTTT. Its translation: CASSLSSMNTGELFF.

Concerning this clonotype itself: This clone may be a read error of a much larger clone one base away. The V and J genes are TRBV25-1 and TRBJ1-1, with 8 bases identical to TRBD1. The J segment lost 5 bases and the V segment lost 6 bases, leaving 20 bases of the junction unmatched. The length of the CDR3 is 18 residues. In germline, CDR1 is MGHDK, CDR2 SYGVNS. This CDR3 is CASSTDRPGGAGSTEAFF. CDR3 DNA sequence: TGTGCCAGCAGCACGGATCGACCAGGGGGCGCGGGGTCTACTGAAGCTTTCTTT.

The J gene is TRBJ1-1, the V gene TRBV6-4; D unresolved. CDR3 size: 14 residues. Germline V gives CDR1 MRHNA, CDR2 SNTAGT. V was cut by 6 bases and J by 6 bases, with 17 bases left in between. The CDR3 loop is CASSLTATGAEAFF. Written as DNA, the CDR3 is TGTGCCAGCAGCCTCACAGCCACGGGCGCTGAAGCTTTCTTT.

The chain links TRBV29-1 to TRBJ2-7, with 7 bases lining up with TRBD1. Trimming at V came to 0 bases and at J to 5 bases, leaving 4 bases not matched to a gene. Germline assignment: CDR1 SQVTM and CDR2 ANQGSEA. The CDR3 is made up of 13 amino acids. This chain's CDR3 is CSVEETGPHEQYF. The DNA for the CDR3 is TGCAGCGTTGAAGAGACAGGGCCCCACGAGCAGTACTTC.